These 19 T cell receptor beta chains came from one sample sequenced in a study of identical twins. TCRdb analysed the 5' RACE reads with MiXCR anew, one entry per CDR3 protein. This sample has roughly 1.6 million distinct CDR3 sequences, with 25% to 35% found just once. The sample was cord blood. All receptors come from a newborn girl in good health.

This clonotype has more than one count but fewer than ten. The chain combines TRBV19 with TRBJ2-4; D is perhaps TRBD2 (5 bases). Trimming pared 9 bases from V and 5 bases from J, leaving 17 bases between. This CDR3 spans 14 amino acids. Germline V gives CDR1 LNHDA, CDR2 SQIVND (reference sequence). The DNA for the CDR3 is TGTGCCAGCCGGAATCGGGAAATTGAAAACATTCAGTACTTC. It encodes CASRNREIENIQYF.

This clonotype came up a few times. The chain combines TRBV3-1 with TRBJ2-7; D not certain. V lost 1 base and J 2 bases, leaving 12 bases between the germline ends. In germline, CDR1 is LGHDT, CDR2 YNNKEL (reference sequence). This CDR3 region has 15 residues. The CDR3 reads CASSQGPGRPYEQYF. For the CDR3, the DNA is TGTGCCAGCAGCCAAGGACCAGGTCGTCCCTACGAGCAGTACTTC.

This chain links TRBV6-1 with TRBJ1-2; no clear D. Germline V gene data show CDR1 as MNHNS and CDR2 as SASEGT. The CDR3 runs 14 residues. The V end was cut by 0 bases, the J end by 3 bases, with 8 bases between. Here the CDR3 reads CASSEAPTDYGYTF. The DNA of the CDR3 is TGTGCCAGCAGTGAAGCGCCTACAGACTATGGCTACACCTTC.

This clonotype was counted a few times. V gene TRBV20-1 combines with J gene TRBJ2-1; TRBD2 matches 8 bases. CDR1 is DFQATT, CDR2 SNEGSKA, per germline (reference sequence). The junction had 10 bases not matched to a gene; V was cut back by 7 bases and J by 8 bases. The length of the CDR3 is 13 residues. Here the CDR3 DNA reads TGCAGTGTATCGCGGGGGGTCAATGATGAGCAGTTCTTC. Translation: CSVSRGVNDEQFF.

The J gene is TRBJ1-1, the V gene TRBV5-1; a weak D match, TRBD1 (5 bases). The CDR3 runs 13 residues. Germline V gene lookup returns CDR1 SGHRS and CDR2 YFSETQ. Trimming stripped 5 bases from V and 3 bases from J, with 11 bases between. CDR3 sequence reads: CASRRGDHTEAFF. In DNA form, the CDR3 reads TGCGCCAGCAGGCGAGGGGACCACACTGAAGCTTTCTTT. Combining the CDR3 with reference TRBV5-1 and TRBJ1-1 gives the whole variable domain KAGVTQTPRYLIKTRGQQVTLSCSPISGHRSVSWYQQTPGQGLQFLFEYFSETQRNKGNFPGRFSGRQFSNSRSEMNVSTLELGDSALYLCASRRGDHTEAFFGQGTRLTVV.

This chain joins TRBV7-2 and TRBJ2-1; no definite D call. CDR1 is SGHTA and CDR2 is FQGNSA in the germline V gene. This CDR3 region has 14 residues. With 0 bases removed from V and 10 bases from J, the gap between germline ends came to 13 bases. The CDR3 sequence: CASSLAPGFEEQFF. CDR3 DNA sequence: TGTGCCAGCAGCTTAGCTCCGGGTTTCGAGGAGCAGTTCTTC.

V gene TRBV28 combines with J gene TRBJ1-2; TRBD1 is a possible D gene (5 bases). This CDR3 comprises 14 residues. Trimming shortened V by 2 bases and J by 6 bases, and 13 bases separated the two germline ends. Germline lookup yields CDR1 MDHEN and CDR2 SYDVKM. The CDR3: CASSLTLGLNGYTF. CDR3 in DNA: TGTGCCAGCAGTTTAACCCTGGGACTGAATGGCTACACCTTC.

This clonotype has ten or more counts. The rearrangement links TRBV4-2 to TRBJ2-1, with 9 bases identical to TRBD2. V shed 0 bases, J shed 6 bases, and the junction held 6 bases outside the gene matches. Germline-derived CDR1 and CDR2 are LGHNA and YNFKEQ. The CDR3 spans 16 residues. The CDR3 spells CASSQDGGLASNEQFF. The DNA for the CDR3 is TGTGCCAGCAGCCAAGATGGAGGACTAGCGTCCAATGAGCAGTTCTTC.

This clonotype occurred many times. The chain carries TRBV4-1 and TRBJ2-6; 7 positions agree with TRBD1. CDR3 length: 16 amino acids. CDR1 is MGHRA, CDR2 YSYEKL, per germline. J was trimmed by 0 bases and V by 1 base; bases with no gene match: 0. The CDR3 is CASSQGQGSGANVLTF. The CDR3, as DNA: TGCGCCAGCAGCCAAGGACAGGGCTCTGGGGCCAACGTCCTGACTTTC.

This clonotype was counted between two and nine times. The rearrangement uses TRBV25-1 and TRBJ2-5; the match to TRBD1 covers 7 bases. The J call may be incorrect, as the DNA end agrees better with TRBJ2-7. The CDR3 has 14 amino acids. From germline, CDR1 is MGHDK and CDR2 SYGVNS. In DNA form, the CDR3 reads TGTGCCAGCAGTGAATTCAAAGGGGGCCACGAGCAGTACTTC. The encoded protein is CASSEFKGGHEQYF.

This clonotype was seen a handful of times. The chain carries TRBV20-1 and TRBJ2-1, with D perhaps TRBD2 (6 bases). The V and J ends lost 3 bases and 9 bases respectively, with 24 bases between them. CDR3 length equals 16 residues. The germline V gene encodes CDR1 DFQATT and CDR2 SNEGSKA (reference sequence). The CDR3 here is CSASGLAPGRRGEQFF. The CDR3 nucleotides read TGCAGTGCTAGCGGTCTAGCGCCCGGCCGACGGGGTGAGCAGTTCTTC.

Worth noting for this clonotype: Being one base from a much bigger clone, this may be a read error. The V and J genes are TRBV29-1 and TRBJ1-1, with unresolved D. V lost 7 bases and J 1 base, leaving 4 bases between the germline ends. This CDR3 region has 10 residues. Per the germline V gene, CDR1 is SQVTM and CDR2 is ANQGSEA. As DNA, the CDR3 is TGCAGCGATGGGAACACTGAAGCTTTCTTT. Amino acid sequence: CSDGNTEAFF.

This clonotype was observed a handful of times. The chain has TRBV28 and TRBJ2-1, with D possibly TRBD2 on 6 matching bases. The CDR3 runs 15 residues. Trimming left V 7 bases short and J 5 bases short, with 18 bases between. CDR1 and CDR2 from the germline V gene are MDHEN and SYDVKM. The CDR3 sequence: CASTSTGRRDNEQFF. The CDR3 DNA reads TGTGCCAGCACCTCTACGGGTAGGAGGGACAATGAGCAGTTCTTC.

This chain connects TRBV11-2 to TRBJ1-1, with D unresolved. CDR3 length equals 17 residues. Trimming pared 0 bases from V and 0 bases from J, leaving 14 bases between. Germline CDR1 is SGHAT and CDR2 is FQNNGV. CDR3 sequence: CASSLEFIGRMNTEAFF. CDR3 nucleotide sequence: TGTGCCAGCAGCTTAGAGTTTATAGGACGTATGAACACTGAAGCTTTCTTT.

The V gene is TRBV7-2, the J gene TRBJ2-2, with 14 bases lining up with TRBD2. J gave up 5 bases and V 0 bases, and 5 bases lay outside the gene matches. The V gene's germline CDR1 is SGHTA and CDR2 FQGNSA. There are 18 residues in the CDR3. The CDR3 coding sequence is TGTGCCAGCAGCTTAGCGGGGACTAGCGGGGGCAGGACCGGGGAGCTGTTTTTT. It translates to CASSLAGTSGGRTGELFF.

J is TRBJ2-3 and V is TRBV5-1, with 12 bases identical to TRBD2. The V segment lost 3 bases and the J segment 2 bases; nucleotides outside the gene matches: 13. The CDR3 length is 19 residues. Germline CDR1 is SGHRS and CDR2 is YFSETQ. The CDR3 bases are TGCGCCAGCAGCTGGCAGACTAGCGGGAGTAATCTCCCCACAGATACGCAGTATTTT. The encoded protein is CASSWQTSGSNLPTDTQYF.

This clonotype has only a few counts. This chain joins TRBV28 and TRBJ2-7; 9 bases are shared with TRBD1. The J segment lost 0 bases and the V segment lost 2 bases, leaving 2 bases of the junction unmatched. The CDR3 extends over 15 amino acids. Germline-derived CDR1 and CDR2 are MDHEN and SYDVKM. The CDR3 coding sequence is TGTGCCAGCAGTTTAAGGGACAGGGACTCCTACGAGCAGTACTTC. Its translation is CASSLRDRDSYEQYF.

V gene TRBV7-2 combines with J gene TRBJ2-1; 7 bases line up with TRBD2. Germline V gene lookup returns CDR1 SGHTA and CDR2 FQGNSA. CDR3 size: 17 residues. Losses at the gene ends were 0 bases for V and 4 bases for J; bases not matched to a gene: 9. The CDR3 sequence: CASSLARRASGYNEQFF. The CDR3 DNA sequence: TGTGCCAGCAGCTTAGCGCGTAGGGCTAGCGGATACAATGAGCAGTTCTTC. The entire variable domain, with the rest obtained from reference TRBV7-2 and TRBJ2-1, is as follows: GAGVSQSPSNKVTEKGKDVELRCDPISGHTALYWYRQSLGQGLEFLIYFQGNSAPDKSGLPSDRFSAERTGGSVSTLTIQRTQQEDSAVYLCASSLARRASGYNEQFFGPGTRLTVL.

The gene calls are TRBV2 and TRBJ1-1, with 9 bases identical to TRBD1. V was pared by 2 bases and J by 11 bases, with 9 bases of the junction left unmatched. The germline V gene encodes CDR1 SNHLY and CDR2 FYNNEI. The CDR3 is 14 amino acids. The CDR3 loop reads CASSERGQGRGAFF. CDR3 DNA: TGTGCCAGCAGTGAACGCGGACAGGGGAGGGGGGCTTTCTTT.